This paragraph reports one T cell receptor beta chain. Germline-derived CDR1 and CDR2 are LGHDT and YNNKEL (reference sequence). Trimming cost V 4 bases and J 7 bases, with 8 bases left between them. The CDR3 spans 11 residues. Only in-frame clones appear in the TCRdb table, and some are missing; sequencing was by immunoSEQ multiplex PCR. The data hold about 110,000 clones, with roughly 89% observed a single time. This entry belongs to a study of T cell responses to AZD1222 COVID-19 vaccine. This chain uses TRBV3-1 (or the pseudogene TRBV3-2) with TRBJ2-7; no firm D call. The clonotype comes from an adult in good health. The sequencing used peripheral blood, collected on day 0 of MenACWY control vaccination. This CDR3 reads CASSRQREQYF. CDR3 DNA: TGTGCCAGCAGCCGTCAGAGGGAGCAGTACTTC.